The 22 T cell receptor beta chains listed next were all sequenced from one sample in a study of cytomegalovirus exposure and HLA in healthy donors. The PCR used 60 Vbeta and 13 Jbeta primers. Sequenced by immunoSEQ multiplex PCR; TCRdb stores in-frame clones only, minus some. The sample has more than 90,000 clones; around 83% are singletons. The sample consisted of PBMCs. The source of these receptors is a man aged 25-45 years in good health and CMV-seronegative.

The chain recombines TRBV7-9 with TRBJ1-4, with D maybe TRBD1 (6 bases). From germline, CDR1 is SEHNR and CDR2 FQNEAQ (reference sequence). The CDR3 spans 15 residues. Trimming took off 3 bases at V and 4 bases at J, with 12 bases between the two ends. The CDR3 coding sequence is TGTGCCAGCAGCTTTATCCAGGGGCGTAATGAAAAACTGTTTTTT. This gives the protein CASSFIQGRNEKLFF.

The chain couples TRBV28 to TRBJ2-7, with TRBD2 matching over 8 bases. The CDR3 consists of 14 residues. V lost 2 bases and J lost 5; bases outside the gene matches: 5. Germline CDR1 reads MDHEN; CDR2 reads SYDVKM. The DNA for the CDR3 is TGTGCCAGCAGTTTAACGGGGGGGTTGGACGAGCAGTACTTC. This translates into CASSLTGGLDEQYF.

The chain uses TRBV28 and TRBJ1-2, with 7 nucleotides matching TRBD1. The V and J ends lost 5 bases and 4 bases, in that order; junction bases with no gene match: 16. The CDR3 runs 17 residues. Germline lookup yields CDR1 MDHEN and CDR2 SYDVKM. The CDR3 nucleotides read TGTGCCAGCAGTACCGCAGGGGGAGTTACTTCCGCCTATGGCTACACCTTC. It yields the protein CASSTAGGVTSAYGYTF.

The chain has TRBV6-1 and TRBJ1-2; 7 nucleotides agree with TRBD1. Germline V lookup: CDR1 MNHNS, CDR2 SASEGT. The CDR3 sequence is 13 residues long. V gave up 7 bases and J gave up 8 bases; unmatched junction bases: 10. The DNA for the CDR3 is TGTGCCAGCACGGCCTTGGACAGGCGCGGCTACACCTTC. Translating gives CASTALDRRGYTF.

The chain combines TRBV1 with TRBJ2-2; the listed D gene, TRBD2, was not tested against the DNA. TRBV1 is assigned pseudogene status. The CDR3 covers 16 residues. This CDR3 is CTSSQIPGLAKGELFF. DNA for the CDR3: TGCACCAGCAGCCAAATCCCGGGACTAGCGAAAGGGGAGCTGTTTTTT.

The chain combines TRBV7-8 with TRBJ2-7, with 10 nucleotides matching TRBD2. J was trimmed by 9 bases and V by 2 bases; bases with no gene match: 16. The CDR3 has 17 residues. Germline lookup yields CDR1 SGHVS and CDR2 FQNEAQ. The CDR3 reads CASSLIPPWLAGAGQYF. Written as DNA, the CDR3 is TGTGCCAGCAGCTTAATTCCCCCTTGGCTAGCGGGGGCTGGGCAGTACTTC.

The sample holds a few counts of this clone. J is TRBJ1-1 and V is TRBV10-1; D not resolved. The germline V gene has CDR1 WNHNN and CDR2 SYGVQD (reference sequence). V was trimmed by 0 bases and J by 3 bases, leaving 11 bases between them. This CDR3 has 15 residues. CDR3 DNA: TGCGCCAGCAGTGAGTCGAAAGGGAGGGACACTGAAGCTTTCTTT. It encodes CASSESKGRDTEAFF.

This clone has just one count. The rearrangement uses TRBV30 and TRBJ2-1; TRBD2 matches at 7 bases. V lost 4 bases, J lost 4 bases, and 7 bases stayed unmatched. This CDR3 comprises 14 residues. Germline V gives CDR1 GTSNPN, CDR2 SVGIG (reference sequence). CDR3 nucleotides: TGTGCCTGGAACGGCGGGAGTAGTTACAATGAGCAGTTCTTC. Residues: CAWNGGSSYNEQFF.

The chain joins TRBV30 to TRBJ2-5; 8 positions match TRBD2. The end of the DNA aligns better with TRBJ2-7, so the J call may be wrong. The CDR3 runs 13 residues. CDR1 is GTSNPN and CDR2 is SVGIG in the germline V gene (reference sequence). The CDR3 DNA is TGTGCCTGGGGCAGCGGGGGCTCCTACGAGCAGTACTTC. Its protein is CAWGSGGSYEQYF.

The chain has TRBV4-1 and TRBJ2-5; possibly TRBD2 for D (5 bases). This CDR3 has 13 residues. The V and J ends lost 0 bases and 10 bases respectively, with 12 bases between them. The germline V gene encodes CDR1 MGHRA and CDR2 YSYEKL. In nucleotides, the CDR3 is TGCGCCAGCAGCCAAGAAACTCGCCGGGACCAGTACTTC. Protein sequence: CASSQETRRDQYF.

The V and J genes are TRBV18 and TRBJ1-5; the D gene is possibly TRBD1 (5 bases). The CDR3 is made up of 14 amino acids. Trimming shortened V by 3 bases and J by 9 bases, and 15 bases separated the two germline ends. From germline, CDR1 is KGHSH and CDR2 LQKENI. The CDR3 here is CASSPGLLAGPQHF. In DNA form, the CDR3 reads TGTGCCAGCTCACCGGGACTCCTGGCGGGGCCCCAGCATTTT.

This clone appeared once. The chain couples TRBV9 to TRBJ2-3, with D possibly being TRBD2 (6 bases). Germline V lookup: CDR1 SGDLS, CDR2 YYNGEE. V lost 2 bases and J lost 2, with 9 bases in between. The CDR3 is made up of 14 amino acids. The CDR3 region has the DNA TGTGCCAGCAGCGTTGGGACTTCCACAGATACGCAGTATTTT. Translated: CASSVGTSTDTQYF. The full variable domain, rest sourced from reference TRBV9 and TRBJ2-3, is DSGVTQTPKHLITATGQRVTLRCSPRSGDLSVYWYQQSLDQGLQFLIQYYNGEERAKGNILERFSAQQFPDLHSELNLSSLELGDSALYFCASSVGTSTDTQYFGPGTRLTVL.

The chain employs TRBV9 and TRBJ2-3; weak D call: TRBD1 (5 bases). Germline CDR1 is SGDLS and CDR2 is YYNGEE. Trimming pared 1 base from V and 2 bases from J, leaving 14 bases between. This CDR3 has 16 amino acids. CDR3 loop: CASSVSQGRDTDTQYF. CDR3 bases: TGTGCCAGCAGCGTAAGTCAGGGCAGGGACACAGATACGCAGTATTTT.

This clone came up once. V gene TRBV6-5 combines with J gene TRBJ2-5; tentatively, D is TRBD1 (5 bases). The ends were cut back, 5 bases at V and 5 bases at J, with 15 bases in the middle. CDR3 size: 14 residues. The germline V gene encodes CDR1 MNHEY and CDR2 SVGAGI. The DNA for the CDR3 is TGTGCCAGCAGTCTGACAGCCGGGTATGAGACCCAGTACTTC. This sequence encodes CASSLTAGYETQYF.

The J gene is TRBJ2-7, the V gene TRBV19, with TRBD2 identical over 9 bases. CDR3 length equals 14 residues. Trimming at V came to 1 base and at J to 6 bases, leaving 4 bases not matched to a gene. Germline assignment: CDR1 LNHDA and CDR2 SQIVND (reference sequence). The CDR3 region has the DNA TGTGCCAGTAGTATAGCGCTAGCGGGAACCGAGCAGTACTTC. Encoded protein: CASSIALAGTEQYF.

The DNA of the CDR3 is TGCGCCAGCAGCTTGGTCCAGGGCCCCTACAATGAGCAGTTCTTC. Protein product: CASSLVQGPYNEQFF. This chain uses TRBV5-1 with TRBJ2-1; TRBD1 might be the D (5 bases). V lost 0 bases and J lost 2, with 9 bases in between. The CDR3 contains 15 residues. The germline V gene encodes CDR1 SGHRS and CDR2 YFSETQ.

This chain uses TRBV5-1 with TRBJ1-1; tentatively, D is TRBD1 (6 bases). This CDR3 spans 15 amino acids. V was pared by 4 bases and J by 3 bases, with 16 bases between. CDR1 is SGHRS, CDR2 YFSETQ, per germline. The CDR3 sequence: CASSPEAAGDTEAFF. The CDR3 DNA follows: TGCGCCAGCAGCCCCGAGGCAGCAGGGGACACTGAAGCTTTCTTT. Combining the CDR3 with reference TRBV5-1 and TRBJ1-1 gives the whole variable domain KAGVTQTPRYLIKTRGQQVTLSCSPISGHRSVSWYQQTPGQGLQFLFEYFSETQRNKGNFPGRFSGRQFSNSRSEMNVSTLELGDSALYLCASSPEAAGDTEAFFGQGTRLTVV.

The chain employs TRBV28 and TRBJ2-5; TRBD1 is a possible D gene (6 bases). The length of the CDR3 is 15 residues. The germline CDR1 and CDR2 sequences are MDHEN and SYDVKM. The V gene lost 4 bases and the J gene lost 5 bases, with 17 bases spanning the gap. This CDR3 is CASSSGTLPGETQYF. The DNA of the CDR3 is TGTGCCAGCAGTTCCGGGACACTTCCAGGGGAGACCCAGTACTTC.

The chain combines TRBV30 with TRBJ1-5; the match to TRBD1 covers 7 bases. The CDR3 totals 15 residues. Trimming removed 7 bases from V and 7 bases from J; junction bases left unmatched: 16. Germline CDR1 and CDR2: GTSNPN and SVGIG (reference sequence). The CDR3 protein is CALTRQGWVGQPQHF. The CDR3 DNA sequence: TGTGCCTTGACTAGACAGGGTTGGGTTGGACAGCCCCAGCATTTT.

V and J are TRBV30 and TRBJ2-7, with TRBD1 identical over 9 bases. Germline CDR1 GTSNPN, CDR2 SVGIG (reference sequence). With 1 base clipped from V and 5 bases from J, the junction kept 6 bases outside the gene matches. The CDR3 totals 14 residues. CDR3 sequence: CAWSAEDRGNEQYF. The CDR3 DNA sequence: TGTGCCTGGAGTGCCGAGGACAGGGGTAACGAGCAGTACTTC.

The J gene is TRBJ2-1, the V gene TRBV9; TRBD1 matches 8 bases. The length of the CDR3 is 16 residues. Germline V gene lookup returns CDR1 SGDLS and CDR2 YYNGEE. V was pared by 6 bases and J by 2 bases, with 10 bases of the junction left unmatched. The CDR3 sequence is CASTPYIQGAYNEQFF. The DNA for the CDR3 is TGTGCCAGCACCCCGTACATACAGGGGGCCTACAATGAGCAGTTCTTC. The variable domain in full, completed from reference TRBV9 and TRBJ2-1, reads DSGVTQTPKHLITATGQRVTLRCSPRSGDLSVYWYQQSLDQGLQFLIQYYNGEERAKGNILERFSAQQFPDLHSELNLSSLELGDSALYFCASTPYIQGAYNEQFFGPGTRLTVL.

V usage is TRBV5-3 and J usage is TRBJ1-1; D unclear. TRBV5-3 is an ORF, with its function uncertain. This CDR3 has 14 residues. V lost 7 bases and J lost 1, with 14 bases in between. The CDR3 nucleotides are TGTGCCAGAGAGGCCCGGGAGAAGAACACTGAAGCTTTCTTT. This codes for CAREAREKNTEAFF.